This is a list of T cell receptor beta chains from one sample in a study of T cells in localized non-small cell lung cancer. Sequencing was performed with immunoSEQ multiplex PCR; in TCRdb, only in-frame clones are kept and a portion is missing. The sample has approximately 2,000 clones, around a quarter seen once. The sequencing used lung tumor tissue, collected before any cancer treatment. Every receptor here comes from a woman aged 35 to 70 with stage II squamous cell lung carcinoma. Both conserved end residues are part of each CDR3. D genes are given only for firm matches. Only some rows state a clone size, as once, few, many or a class for expanded clones.

size,V,D,J,DNA,CDR3
.,TRBV28,.,TRBJ2-7,TGTGCCAGCCTCCGCTCAGGGCCACGCGGAGGCGAGCAGTACTTC,CASLRSGPRGGEQYF
few,TRBV6-8,.,TRBJ1-1,TGTGCCAGCCTCAGGGATCCGAACACTGAAGCTTTCTTT,CASLRDPNTEAFF
.,TRBV30,TRBD1,TRBJ1-2,TGTGCCTGGAGTGCGGACAGGGGGGCTCATGGCTACACCTTC,CAWSADRGAHGYTF
few,TRBV7-1,TRBD1,TRBJ1-5,TGTGCCAGCAGCTTATGGGACAGGGATAATCAGCCCCAGCATTTT,CASSLWDRDNQPQHF
.,TRBV5-1,TRBD1,TRBJ1-1,TGCGCCAGCAGCCGGGGACAGGAGAACACTGAAGCTTTCTTT,CASSRGQENTEAFF
few,TRBV4-3,TRBD2,TRBJ2-2,TGCGCCAGCAGCCAAGATGGAGCGGGAGTTCCCCCCGGGGAGCTGTTTTTT,CASSQDGAGVPPGELFF
.,TRBV19,TRBD1,TRBJ1-5,TGTGCCAGCAACAGGGGGGAGGGCAATCAGCCCCAGCATTTT,CASNRGEGNQPQHF
medium-sized,TRBV11-3,.,TRBJ1-2,TGTGCCAGCAGCGACGGGACAACTGATGGTGGCTACACCTTC,CASSDGTTDGGYTF
few,TRBV11-3,TRBD2,TRBJ2-7,TGTGCCAGCAGCCCCTGGGGACTACACTCCTACGAGCAGTACTTC,CASSPWGLHSYEQYF
few,TRBV9,TRBD2,TRBJ2-1,TGTGCCAGCAGTGTTGCGGGGGGACGGTTGTTCTTC,CASSVAGGRLFF
.,TRBV6-8,.,TRBJ1-3,TGTGCCAGCAGACAAGAGTCGAGTGGAAACACCATATATTTT,CASRQESSGNTIYF
.,TRBV5-1,TRBD2,TRBJ2-1,TGCGCCAGCAGAGCCGGGACTAGCGGCCGCTCCTACAATGAGCAGTTCTTC,CASRAGTSGRSYNEQFF
few,TRBV28,.,TRBJ2-7,TGTGCCAGCAGTTTAGCTCCCTACGAGCAGTACTTC,CASSLAPYEQYF
.,TRBV30,TRBD2,TRBJ2-5,TGTGCCTGGACTAGCGGGAGGCTTAGGGAGACCCAGTACTTC,CAWTSGRLRETQYF
.,TRBV29-1,.,TRBJ2-7,TGCAGCGTTGAAGACGACCGTGTCCTTGAGCAGTACTTC,CSVEDDRVLEQYF
few,TRBV6-8,TRBD1,TRBJ1-4,TGTGCCAGCAGTTACGACAGGGGCTATGAAAAACTGTTTTTT,CASSYDRGYEKLFF
.,TRBV4-1,.,TRBJ2-5,TGCGCCAGCAGCTTTGGGACGGCGGAAGAGACCCAGTACTTC,CASSFGTAEETQYF
.,TRBV9,TRBD2,TRBJ2-3,TGTGCCAGCAGCGTAGCTCTAGCGGGGCCCTACACAGATACGCAGTATTTT,CASSVALAGPYTDTQYF
few,TRBV9,.,TRBJ2-1,TGTGCCAGCAGGGGAGACTACAATGAGCAGTTCTTC,CASRGDYNEQFF
.,TRBV29-1,.,TRBJ1-5,TGCAGCGTGAGCAGGGATTATGGTCAGCCCCAGCATTTT,CSVSRDYGQPQHF
few,TRBV7-6,.,TRBJ1-2,TGTGCCAGCAGCTTCGATGGGGAGATCATAGGGAGTGGCTACACCTTC,CASSFDGEIIGSGYTF
.,TRBV11-3,.,TRBJ1-1,TGTGCCAGCAGCTGGGGCGGGCCGCTGAACACTGAAGCTTTCTTT,CASSWGGPLNTEAFF
.,TRBV28,TRBD2,TRBJ2-1,TGTGCCAGCAGTTTACTTGGGAGCGGGAGTTCGGATGAGCAGTTCTTC,CASSLLGSGSSDEQFF
.,TRBV19,.,TRBJ1-1,TGTGCCAGTAGTACTAGAACTGGGACTGAAGCTTTCTTT,CASSTRTGTEAFF
.,TRBV5-1,TRBD1,TRBJ1-1,TGCGCCAGCAGCCTCGGGACAGGGCCCTTGACTGAAGCTTTCTTT,CASSLGTGPLTEAFF
medium-sized,TRBV11-3,.,TRBJ1-2,TGTGCCAGCAGCTTAGGGGCCGGGACGAATGGCTACACCTTC,CASSLGAGTNGYTF
.,TRBV19,TRBD1,TRBJ2-3,TGTGCCAGTAGTATCGACGGGACAGGCCTTCCAAATTGGGTGGATACGCAGTATTTT,CASSIDGTGLPNWVDTQYF
few,TRBV6-8,.,TRBJ1-2,TGTGCCAGCAGTCCGCAGGGTGTCTTCCCTTATGGCTACACCTTC,CASSPQGVFPYGYTF
.,TRBV6-8,TRBD1,TRBJ2-5,TGTGCCAGCTCTAGACAGGACAGGGAGACCCAGTACTTC,CASSRQDRETQYF
once,TRBV25-1,.,TRBJ2-1,TGTGCCAGCAGTGAATGGGGGAGCTCCTACAATGAGCAGTTCTTC,CASSEWGSSYNEQFF
medium-sized,TRBV11-3,TRBD2,TRBJ2-3,TGTGCCAGCAGCCCTCGAGGGCTAGCGGTAGATACGCAGTATTTT,CASSPRGLAVDTQYF
few,TRBV11-3,.,TRBJ2-1,TGTGCCAGCAGCCCGGGCCCGAACCGGAATGAGCAGTTCTTC,CASSPGPNRNEQFF
.,TRBV4-1,.,TRBJ1-1,TGCGCCAGCAGCCAAGATCCGGCTGACGAAGCTTTCTTT,CASSQDPADEAFF
.,TRBV11-3,.,TRBJ2-7,TGTGCCAGCAGCCCTAGCACGGCCCCCTACGAGCAGTACTTC,CASSPSTAPYEQYF
.,TRBV27,TRBD1,TRBJ1-1,TGTGCCAGCAGTTTATCGAAAGGGCCAGGGGGCCCGCGAGCTGAAGCTTTCTTT,CASSLSKGPGGPRAEAFF
few,TRBV11-3,.,TRBJ2-3,TGTGCCAGCAGCTTCCAGCGGGGCACAGATACGCAGTATTTT,CASSFQRGTDTQYF
few,TRBV6-8,TRBD1,TRBJ2-1,TGTGCCAGCAGTTTAGGGGGACAGGGCTACAATGAGCAGTTCTTC,CASSLGGQGYNEQFF